These 24 T cell receptor beta chains were sequenced from one sample in a study of CD4+ T cells in melanoma. Repertoires were generated with immunoSEQ multiplex PCR, while TCRdb's copy carries only in-frame clones and drops some. Of 20,000 to 25,000 clones detected, around four fifths appear once; the ten largest clones hold about 9.6%. The receptor source for this set is a human donor with melanoma.

The rearrangement uses TRBV5-5 and TRBJ1-4; D unresolved. This CDR3 is built from 14 residues. V was shortened by 4 bases and J by 8 bases, with 15 bases between the two germline ends. Germline CDR1 is SGHKS and CDR2 is YYEKEE (reference sequence). The CDR3 DNA is TGTGCCAGCAGCCCGCTTGGGGAAGGCGAAAAACTGTTTTTT. Translation gives CASSPLGEGEKLFF.

CDR3 DNA sequence: TGTGCCAGCAGCGCAGCCCCGGGGACAGGGCGGTCTAATGAAAAACTGTTTTTT. It codes for CASSAAPGTGRSNEKLFF. This sequence joins TRBV9 and TRBJ1-4; 9 bases match TRBD1. This CDR3 is 18 amino acids long. Per the germline V gene, CDR1 is SGDLS and CDR2 is YYNGEE. J lost 3 bases, V lost 3 bases, and 12 bases had no gene match.

This chain links TRBV9 with TRBJ2-1, with 13 bases aligning to TRBD2. Germline CDR1 is SGDLS and CDR2 is YYNGEE. The CDR3 is 18 residues long. The trim removed 4 bases at V and 7 bases at J, leaving 14 bases unmatched. The CDR3 here is CASSPRWGLAGPGNEQFF. In DNA, the CDR3 is TGTGCCAGCAGCCCAAGGTGGGGACTAGCGGGGCCAGGGAATGAGCAGTTCTTC.

This clone occurred once. The chain is built from TRBV21-1 and TRBJ1-1; the table assigns TRBD1, which was not confirmed against the DNA. TRBV21-1 is a listed pseudogene. The CDR3 totals 17 residues. The CDR3 DNA is TGTGCCAGCAGCAACAGAGGGACAGGGGGCCCGTGCACTGAAGCTTTCTTT. It encodes CASSNRGTGGPCTEAFF.

A few counts support this clone. The chain combines TRBV27 with TRBJ1-6; TRBD1 matches at 8 bases. The length of the CDR3 is 14 residues. CDR1 is MNHEY, CDR2 SMNVEV, per germline (reference sequence). J lost 13 bases, V lost 5 bases, and 10 bases had no gene match. In DNA, the CDR3 is TGTGCCAGCAGTCGACGGACAGGGAGTCTCCCCCTCCACTTT. Its protein is CASSRRTGSLPLHF.

The rearrangement uses TRBV5-1 and TRBJ1-1; D call uncertain. In germline, CDR1 is SGHRS, CDR2 YFSETQ. Between the trimmed V and J ends, which lost 5 bases and 4 bases, there was a span of 18 bases. This CDR3 spans 15 amino acids. This CDR3 reads CASSSSGIEGTEAFF. DNA of the CDR3: TGCGCCAGCAGTTCCTCAGGTATCGAAGGCACTGAAGCTTTCTTT. Drawing the rest from reference TRBV5-1 and TRBJ1-1, the complete variable domain is KAGVTQTPRYLIKTRGQQVTLSCSPISGHRSVSWYQQTPGQGLQFLFEYFSETQRNKGNFPGRFSGRQFSNSRSEMNVSTLELGDSALYLCASSSSGIEGTEAFFGQGTRLTVV.

This clone showed up just a few times. The germline gene is not matched at one end of the junction; a read error may be the cause. V is TRBV7-7 and J is TRBJ2-2; TRBD1 matches 10 bases. Per germline, CDR1 SSHAT and CDR2 FNYEAQ (reference sequence). The CDR3 totals 15 residues. The CDR3 is CASSLTGGNTGELFF. CDR3 in DNA: TGTGCTAGCAGCTTGACAGGGGGCAACACCGGGGAGCTGTTTTTT.

This clone was seen a handful of times. V is TRBV10-3 and J is TRBJ1-6; D gene unclear. CDR1 and CDR2 from the germline V gene are ENHRY and SYGVKD. The CDR3 has 15 amino acids. V dropped 3 bases and J dropped 0 bases, with 6 bases sitting between them. The CDR3 DNA follows: TGTGCCATCAGTGACCCCAGCTCCTATAATTCACCCCTCCACTTT. It codes for CAISDPSSYNSPLHF.

This sequence joins TRBV30 and TRBJ1-1; D gene unclear. The germline CDR1 and CDR2 sequences are GTSNPN and SVGIG (reference sequence). The CDR3 sequence is 13 residues long. Trimming took off 5 bases at V and 0 bases at J, with 10 bases between the two ends. The CDR3: CAWGGLMNTEAFF. In DNA form, the CDR3 reads TGTGCCTGGGGAGGACTAATGAACACTGAAGCTTTCTTT.

The rearrangement uses TRBV10-2 and TRBJ2-7; TRBD1 matches 8 bases. This CDR3 has 17 amino acids. The V gene's germline CDR1 is WSHSY and CDR2 SAAADI. With 2 bases clipped from V and 4 bases from J, the junction kept 13 bases outside the gene matches. CDR3 in amino acids: CASSEVFRTGTAYEQYF. The CDR3 nucleotides are TGCGCCAGCAGTGAGGTTTTTCGGACAGGGACAGCATACGAGCAGTACTTC.

The rearrangement joins TRBV30 to TRBJ2-5; D gene ambiguous. The CDR3 runs 12 residues. The germline V gene encodes CDR1 GTSNPN and CDR2 SVGIG (reference sequence). V lost 4 bases to trimming and J lost 2 bases, with 8 bases between them. The CDR3 bases are TGTGCCTGGACTCGGTCTCAAGAGACCCAGTACTTC. It specifies CAWTRSQETQYF.

This clone showed up just a few times. The chain links TRBV5-1 to TRBJ2-3, with TRBD1 matching 11 bases. The CDR3 loop spans 16 amino acids. V gave up 4 bases and J gave up 5 bases; unmatched junction bases: 9. Germline V gene lookup returns CDR1 SGHRS and CDR2 YFSETQ. CDR3 residues: CASSPTGTGGRDTQYF. Written as DNA, the CDR3 is TGCGCCAGCAGCCCTACCGGGACAGGGGGTAGAGATACGCAGTATTTT.

The chain links TRBV7-2 to TRBJ1-2; D unclear. The CDR3 loop spans 13 amino acids. Trimming removed 2 bases at V and 6 bases at J, with 10 bases between. The germline V gene has CDR1 SGHTA and CDR2 FQGNSA. CDR3 sequence: CASSLSRKDGYTF. In nucleotides, the CDR3 is TGTGCCAGCAGCTTAAGTAGGAAGGATGGCTACACCTTC.

The chain has TRBV27 and TRBJ2-7, with D maybe TRBD1 (6 bases). Germline CDR1 reads MNHEY; CDR2 reads SMNVEV (reference sequence). The CDR3 runs to 14 residues. Trimming took 0 bases from V and 4 from J, leaving 10 bases between them. The CDR3 DNA sequence: TGTGCCAGCAGTTTATCGGGCAGGGGTTACGAGCAGTACTTC. It codes for CASSLSGRGYEQYF.

The V call is TRBV4-1, the J call TRBJ1-1; D ambiguous. Germline assignment: CDR1 MGHRA and CDR2 YSYEKL. V was shortened by 1 base and J by 3 bases, with 12 bases between the two germline ends. CDR3 length equals 15 residues. CDR3 DNA sequence: TGCGCCAGCAGCCAAGTAGTCGGCACCTACACTGAAGCTTTCTTT. Encoded protein: CASSQVVGTYTEAFF.

The J gene is TRBJ2-1, the V gene TRBV14; no clear D. Germline CDR1 SGHDN, CDR2 FVKESK. The CDR3 has 11 amino acids. Trimming left V 4 bases short and J 5 bases short, with 3 bases between. The CDR3 reads CASSLNNEQFF. CDR3 nucleotide sequence: TGTGCCAGCAGCCTGAACAATGAGCAGTTCTTC.

V and J are TRBV19 and TRBJ1-5; D unclear. Germline loops: CDR1 LNHDA, CDR2 SQIVND (reference sequence). V was pared by 7 bases and J by 1 base, with 11 bases between. This CDR3 region has 14 residues. CDR3 DNA sequence: TGTGCCAGTACGCTGAGACAAAGCAATCAGCCCCAGCATTTT. Residues: CASTLRQSNQPQHF.

The chain uses TRBV10-3 and TRBJ2-2, with 8 positions matching TRBD1. Germline CDR1 reads ENHRY; CDR2 reads SYGVKD. The length of the CDR3 is 13 residues. V shed 8 bases, J shed 7 bases, and the junction held 6 bases outside the gene matches. CDR3 region: CAISDREHGELFF. CDR3 nucleotides: TGTGCCATCTCGGACAGGGAACACGGGGAGCTGTTTTTT.

The chain uses TRBV12-5 and TRBJ2-2, with D perhaps being TRBD1 or TRBD2 (5 bases each). V lost 7 bases and J lost 5, with 14 bases in between. Per germline, CDR1 LGHNT and CDR2 FRNRAP. The length of the CDR3 is 14 residues. CDR3 residues: CASARDVRTGELFF. For the CDR3, the DNA is TGTGCTAGTGCCCGGGACGTTCGGACCGGGGAGCTGTTTTTT.

This clone came up once. The genes are TRBV7-3 and TRBJ1-2; D is possibly TRBD1 (6 bases). Germline CDR1 and CDR2: SGHTA and FQGTGA. Trimming stripped 2 bases from V and 7 bases from J, with 11 bases between. The CDR3 runs to 13 residues. CDR3 region: CASSLSGAGGYTF. The CDR3 DNA reads TGTGCCAGCAGCTTATCAGGGGCGGGTGGCTACACCTTC.

This chain connects TRBV2 to TRBJ2-4; TRBD1 matches at 7 bases. Germline assignment: CDR1 SNHLY and CDR2 FYNNEI. The CDR3 totals 15 residues. Trimming cost V 6 bases and J 7 bases; bases outside gene matches: 12. The CDR3 DNA reads as TGTGCCAGCAGCCAGTATCAGGGGGTAGGGAACATTCAGTACTTC. Its translation: CASSQYQGVGNIQYF.

J is TRBJ2-7 and V is TRBV7-6, with 7 bases that match TRBD2. The CDR3 totals 15 residues. V was pared by 1 base and J by 6 bases, with 9 bases of the junction left unmatched. Germline-derived CDR1 and CDR2 are SGHVS and FNYEAQ. CDR3 sequence reads: CASSLGRGRSLEQYF. The CDR3 bases are TGTGCCAGCAGCTTAGGGCGGGGGAGATCACTCGAGCAGTACTTC.

This sequence joins TRBV2 and TRBJ1-5, with D possibly matching TRBD1 (6 bases). V was clipped by 8 bases and J by 0 bases, with 14 bases between them. The CDR3 is 15 residues long. Germline assignment: CDR1 SNHLY and CDR2 FYNNEI. Here the CDR3 reads CASGEQGLSNQPQHF. The CDR3 bases are TGTGCCAGCGGAGAACAGGGACTTAGCAATCAGCCCCAGCATTTT.

The V and J genes are TRBV6-6 and TRBJ1-2; a weak D match, TRBD1 (6 bases). The ends were cut back, 7 bases at V and 3 bases at J, with 18 bases in the middle. The CDR3 loop spans 15 amino acids. CDR1 and CDR2 from the germline V gene are MNHNY and SVGAGI (reference sequence). The CDR3 DNA follows: TGTGCCAGCACTATAAAGGGGGTAGGGGACTATGGCTACACCTTC. Encoded protein: CASTIKGVGDYGYTF.